Each of the 22 T cell receptor beta chains below was sequenced from the same sample in a study of cytomegalovirus exposure and HLA in healthy donors. TCRdb keeps only in-frame clones here, not all; method: immunoSEQ multiplex PCR. The data hold about 140,000 clones, with around 88% observed a single time. The sequenced sample was PBMCs. Receptors originate from a woman under 30 in good health and CMV-seropositive.

This chain uses TRBV5-8 with TRBJ1-2; 8 bases line up with TRBD1. The CDR3 spans 14 residues. In germline, CDR1 is SGHTS, CDR2 YDEGEE. Unmatched junction bases numbered 5, after V lost 3 bases and J lost 4 bases. CDR3 DNA sequence: TGTGCCAGCAGCTGGACAGGGCGTCCCTATGGCTACACCTTC. Amino acid sequence: CASSWTGRPYGYTF.

In its sample, this clone was seen a few times. The same CDR3 can be traced to other DNA sequences in this sample. The chain carries TRBV5-1 and TRBJ1-1; D is uncertain. Germline CDR1 and CDR2: SGHRS and YFSETQ. Trimming took off 1 base at V and 1 base at J, with 5 bases between the two ends. The CDR3 has 13 amino acids. CDR3 sequence reads: CASSLTGNTEAFF. Here the CDR3 DNA reads TGCGCCAGCAGCTTGACGGGGAACACTGAAGCTTTCTTT.

The rearrangement links TRBV18 to TRBJ1-1; no reliable D call. Deletions cut 6 bases from V and 0 bases from J, with 8 bases between. The CDR3 covers 13 residues. Germline CDR1 is KGHSH and CDR2 is LQKENI. The CDR3 sequence is CASSPTLNTEAFF. The CDR3 region has the DNA TGTGCCAGCTCTCCTACCTTGAACACTGAAGCTTTCTTT.

This clone was found once. One end of the junction fails to match germline, which may point to a read error. This chain links TRBV28 with TRBJ2-7, with D tentatively TRBD2 (6 bases). This CDR3 has 12 residues. Germline V gene sequence: CDR1 MDHEN, CDR2 SYDVKM. This chain's CDR3 is CASSLTGRGTNF. CDR3 DNA: TGTGCCAGCAGTTTAACAGGCCGGGGGACCAACTTC.

The chain recombines TRBV11-2 with TRBJ2-7, with 8 bases aligning to TRBD1. Germline-derived CDR1 and CDR2 are SGHAT and FQNNGV. The J segment lost 5 bases and the V segment lost 2 bases, leaving 11 bases of the junction unmatched. The CDR3 is 16 residues long. In DNA, the CDR3 is TGTGCCAGCAGCTTAAGGCCGGGACAGGCCCTCGACGAGCAGTACTTC. The encoded protein is CASSLRPGQALDEQYF.

The chain couples TRBV6-1 to TRBJ1-1; unclear D gene. Germline V lookup: CDR1 MNHNS, CDR2 SASEGT. V was shortened by 7 bases and J by 0 bases, with 9 bases between the two germline ends. This CDR3 region has 13 residues. The CDR3 nucleotides are TGTGCCAGCACACTGGTTGTGAACACTGAAGCTTTCTTT. Protein: CASTLVVNTEAFF.

This chain links TRBV27 with TRBJ1-1; possibly TRBD1 for D (5 bases). The V gene lost 7 bases and the J gene lost 6 bases, with 18 bases spanning the gap. The CDR3 totals 14 residues. CDR1 and CDR2 (germline): MNHEY, SMNVEV (reference sequence). The CDR3 spells CASTSAGEAAEAFF. The CDR3 DNA reads TGTGCCAGCACCTCGGCGGGGGAGGCGGCTGAAGCTTTCTTT.

The rearrangement uses TRBV5-6 and TRBJ1-6; TRBD1 is a possible D gene (5 bases). V lost 4 bases to trimming and J lost 7 bases, with 12 bases between them. The V gene's germline CDR1 is SGHDT and CDR2 YYEEEE. The CDR3 has 14 amino acids. Written as DNA, the CDR3 is TGTGCCAGCAGCCCGACAGAGAGGAATTCACCCCTCCACTTT. Encoded protein: CASSPTERNSPLHF.

This clone was observed once. The rearrangement links TRBV4-3 to TRBJ2-7, with 10 bases lining up with TRBD2. The CDR3 is 16 amino acids. V dropped 2 bases and J dropped 2; count of bases not matched to a gene: 6. Germline lookup yields CDR1 LGHNA and CDR2 YSLEER. CDR3 sequence: CASSQISSGGAYEQYF. CDR3 nucleotides: TGCGCCAGCAGCCAAATTTCCAGCGGGGGGGCCTACGAGCAGTACTTC.

The chain has TRBV30 and TRBJ2-5; TRBD2 matches at 7 bases. V lost 3 bases to trimming and J lost 2 bases; unmatched junction nucleotides: 3. Germline V gives CDR1 GTSNPN, CDR2 SVGIG (reference sequence). CDR3 size: 13 residues. Written as DNA, the CDR3 is TGTGCCTGGAGGGGGGGGAGACAAGAGACCCAGTACTTC. It is translated as CAWRGGRQETQYF. The variable domain in full, with the rest retrieved from reference TRBV30 and TRBJ2-5, is SQTIHQWPATLVQPVGSPLSLECTVEGTSNPNLYWYRQAAGRGLQLLFYSVGIGQISSEVPQNLSASRPQDRQFILSSKKLLLSDSGFYLCAWRGGRQETQYFGPGTRLLVL.

The chain combines TRBV13 with TRBJ2-7; D is undetermined. From germline, CDR1 is PRHDT and CDR2 FYEKMQ (reference sequence). The V end lost 5 bases, the J end lost 4 bases, and 6 bases lay between the germline ends. CDR3 length: 11 residues. The CDR3 DNA reads TGTGCCAGCAGCCTACAGTACGAGCAGTACTTC. Amino acid sequence: CASSLQYEQYF.

This chain links TRBV27 with TRBJ2-5; maybe TRBD2 (5 bases). This CDR3 contains 13 residues. V gave up 3 bases and J gave up 5 bases, with 10 bases separating them. Germline V gene data show CDR1 as MNHEY and CDR2 as SMNVEV (reference sequence). CDR3 in amino acids: CASSFGVWETQYF. The CDR3 DNA follows: TGTGCCAGCAGTTTCGGGGTCTGGGAGACCCAGTACTTC.

Only a few counts were recorded for this clone. The chain uses TRBV2 and TRBJ2-7; 8 positions agree with TRBD1. Per the germline V gene, CDR1 is SNHLY and CDR2 is FYNNEI. The V segment lost 6 bases and the J segment 6 bases; nucleotides outside the gene matches: 4. The CDR3 extends over 12 amino acids. CDR3 sequence (DNA): TGTGCCAGCAGAGATACAGGGGGCGAGCAGTACTTC. It translates to CASRDTGGEQYF.

This chain links TRBV4-3 with TRBJ2-1; 9 nucleotides match TRBD2. The CDR3 has 15 amino acids. V shed 4 bases, J shed 7 bases, and the junction held 8 bases outside the gene matches. Germline V lookup: CDR1 LGHNA, CDR2 YSLEER. In DNA, the CDR3 is TGCGCCAGCAGCCGTGTGAGCGGGGGGCCGAATGAGCAGTTCTTC. As protein: CASSRVSGGPNEQFF.

This clone was detected once. The chain employs TRBV7-6 and TRBJ1-3, with D maybe TRBD1 (5 bases). The CDR3 has 16 amino acids. Germline CDR1 reads SGHVS; CDR2 reads FNYEAQ. V was clipped by 5 bases and J by 0 bases, with 14 bases between them. The CDR3 DNA reads TGTGCCAGCAGCCAGGGAGGTTATCCCTCTGGAAACACCATATATTTT. It specifies CASSQGGYPSGNTIYF.

This sequence joins TRBV5-8 and TRBJ1-1, with no clear D. The CDR3 totals 17 residues. Trimming cost V 0 bases and J 5 bases, with 20 bases left between them. Germline V gene data show CDR1 as SGHTS and CDR2 as YDEGEE. CDR3 sequence (DNA): TGTGCCAGCAGCTTGGTGATTGGAGCGGCGGAGGGTACTGAAGCTTTCTTT. Residues: CASSLVIGAAEGTEAFF.

The chain combines TRBV5-8 with TRBJ2-2; perhaps TRBD1 as D (6 bases). Germline V gene lookup returns CDR1 SGHTS and CDR2 YDEGEE. V was cut by 8 bases and J by 0 bases, with 17 bases left in between. This CDR3 spans 16 amino acids. The CDR3 is CASLSQGPPNTGELFF. CDR3 in DNA: TGTGCCAGTTTGTCTCAGGGGCCTCCGAACACCGGGGAGCTGTTTTTT.

This clone came up once. CDR3 DNA: TGTGCCAGCAGCGTAGGGACAGGAAGCCCCCTCTATGGCTACACCTTC. It is translated as CASSVGTGSPLYGYTF. The chain links TRBV9 to TRBJ1-2, with 7 bases aligning to TRBD1. With 0 bases clipped from V and 4 bases from J, the junction kept 9 bases outside the gene matches. Germline loops: CDR1 SGDLS, CDR2 YYNGEE. The CDR3 is made up of 16 amino acids.

The gene calls are TRBV25-1 and TRBJ2-5; 14 bases are shared with TRBD2. CDR3 length equals 16 residues. CDR1 MGHDK and CDR2 SYGVNS come from the germline V gene. V lost 8 bases, J lost 3 bases, and 8 bases stayed unmatched. CDR3 sequence reads: CASCSLGLAGEETQYF. CDR3 DNA sequence: TGTGCCAGCTGTTCCTTGGGACTAGCGGGGGAAGAGACCCAGTACTTC.

The V and J genes are TRBV19 and TRBJ2-2; D gene unclear. This CDR3 has 15 residues. V was cut by 3 bases and J by 2 bases, with 10 bases left in between. CDR1 is LNHDA and CDR2 is SQIVND in the germline V gene (reference sequence). The CDR3 sequence: CASSIRQLNTGELFF. The CDR3 DNA reads as TGTGCCAGTAGTATCAGGCAGCTTAACACCGGGGAGCTGTTTTTT.

The genes are TRBV30 and TRBJ1-3; tentatively, D is TRBD1 (6 bases). V lost 2 bases and J lost 0, with 11 bases in between. This CDR3 is built from 15 residues. CDR1 and CDR2 from the germline V gene are GTSNPN and SVGIG (reference sequence). This chain's CDR3 is CAWSLTGSSGNTIYF. The CDR3 DNA reads as TGTGCCTGGAGTCTAACAGGGTCCTCTGGAAACACCATATATTTT.

This clone has only a few counts. The DNA is left out, because the CDR3 cannot be placed on it with certainty; the CDR3 is given as TCRdb lists it. The rearrangement joins TRBV6-5 to TRBJ2-7; the tabulated D call, TRBD2, remains unverified against the DNA. Germline CDR1 and CDR2: MNHEY and SVGAGI. Termini included, the CDR3 measures 14 amino acids. Here the CDR3 reads CASSSSGGYHEQYF.